This T cell receptor (beta chain) stems from a study of blood T cell repertoires in COVID-19. Clones were sequenced by immunoSEQ multiplex PCR, and TCRdb holds only the in-frame ones, with some missing. Seen here are about 110,000 clones, around 90% observed once, and the top ten hold 4% to 5%. This clone has only a few counts. The sequenced sample was peripheral blood. This TCR was sampled from a human donor in a cohort sampled during active COVID-19.

Here the CDR3 reads CASSTGTTQGNTIYF. Written as DNA, the CDR3 is TGTGCCAGCAGTACAGGGACAACACAAGGAAACACCATATATTTT. The chain couples TRBV28 to TRBJ1-3; weak D call: TRBD1 (6 bases). The CDR3 runs 15 residues. V was trimmed by 5 bases and J by 4 bases, leaving 15 bases between them. Per the germline V gene, CDR1 is MDHEN and CDR2 is SYDVKM.